This T cell receptor (beta chain) was recovered during a study of tissue T cells after allogeneic stem cell transplantation. The time point here: mouse harvest day 14 after allogeneic transplant. Tail vein injection delivered 10^7 T-cell-depleted bone marrow cells and 10^6 splenic CD5+ T cells. Tissues came from B6→BALB/c major-mismatch GVHD mice at day 7 or 14. TCRdb's table, derived via immunoSEQ multiplex PCR, lists solely in-frame clones and lacks some. The sample holds approximately 1,000 clones, 46% seen once. In the case of this clone: Genes and germline are mouse.

The sequenced sample consisted of liver tissue. This receptor was taken from a female BALB/c mouse given C57BL/6 T cells with graft-versus-host disease after an allogeneic hematopoietic cell transplant.

The CDR3 bases that were read are TGTGCCAGCAGTCTGGCTATTTCCAACGAAAGATTATTT. Translated, it gives CASSLAISNERLF. The full-length CDR3 reads as CASSLAISNERLFF. V is TRBV24 and J is TRBJ1-4; D is uncertain. The CDR3 end is not reached by the read, which stops 1 residue before it; the germline J gene fills it in. The CDR3 sequence is 14 residues long. Trimming removed 2 bases from V and 0 bases from J, with 4 bases in between. Germline CDR1 KGHTA, CDR2 FRNEEI.